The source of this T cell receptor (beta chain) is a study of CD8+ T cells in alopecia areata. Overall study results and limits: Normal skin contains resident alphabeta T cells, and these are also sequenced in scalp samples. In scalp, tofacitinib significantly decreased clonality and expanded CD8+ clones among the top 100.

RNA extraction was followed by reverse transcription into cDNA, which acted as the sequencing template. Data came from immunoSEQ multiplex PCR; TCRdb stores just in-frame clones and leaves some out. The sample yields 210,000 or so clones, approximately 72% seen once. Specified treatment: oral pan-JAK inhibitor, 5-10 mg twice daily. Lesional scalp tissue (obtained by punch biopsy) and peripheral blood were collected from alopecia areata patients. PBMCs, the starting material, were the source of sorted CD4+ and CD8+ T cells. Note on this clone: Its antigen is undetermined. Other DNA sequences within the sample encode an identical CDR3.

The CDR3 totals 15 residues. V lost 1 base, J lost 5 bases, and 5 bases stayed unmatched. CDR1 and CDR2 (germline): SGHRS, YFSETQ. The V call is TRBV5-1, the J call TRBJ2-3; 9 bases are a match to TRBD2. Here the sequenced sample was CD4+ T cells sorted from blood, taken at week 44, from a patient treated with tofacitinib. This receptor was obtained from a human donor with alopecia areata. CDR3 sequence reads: CASSLRGLALDTQYF. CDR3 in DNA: TGCGCCAGCAGCTTGAGGGGACTAGCATTAGATACGCAGTATTTT.